The clone carrying this T cell receptor (beta chain) was counted a few times. Its target is not known. These data belong to a study of T-cell memory formation after mild COVID-19. Study observations and caveats: CD4/CD8 balance held among clones contracting day 15 to 85, and later expanders leaned CD4+. Some responding clones appeared in pre-infection memory, suggesting cross-reactive memory joined.

Via MiXCR, TCRdb re-called the 5' RACE reads, giving one row per CDR3 protein. The sample consists of 500,000 to 600,000 distinct CDR3 sequences, over 15% of them appearing once. This TCR was recovered from an adult woman who had mild COVID-19 (a few samples of this study predate the infection). Cell type and time point are not known. Sequencing input: PBMCs or a T cell subset sorted from them (not recorded which).

The DNA for the CDR3 is TGTGCCAGCAGTTCCCCACCCGCGGGGCGGGGCAATGAGCAGTTCTTC. Amino acid sequence: CASSSPPAGRGNEQFF. The V gene is TRBV6-6, the J gene TRBJ2-1; D may be TRBD2 (6 bases). Germline CDR1 is MNHNY and CDR2 is SVGAGI (reference sequence). V was pared by 4 bases and J by 6 bases, with 19 bases between. The CDR3 length is 16 residues.